The TCR beta chain described here comes from a study of Graves' ophthalmopathy and Graves' hyperthyroidism. Study context: Hyperthyroidism was considered stable when no ophthalmopathy appeared within 18 months of follow-up. Study-level findings and limits: Detection in blood was also observed for most expanded thyroid clonotypes above 0.001 frequency.

As regards this clonotype: Antigen: not known.

V was cut by 10 bases and J by 5 bases, with 15 bases left in between. This CDR3 is 14 amino acids long. CDR1 MNHGY and CDR2 SVAAGI come from the germline V gene. RNA transcripts were the template, and TCR beta CDR3 regions were amplified from them. Investigators did first-round RT-PCR with HTBI primers, then second-round multiplex PCR. TCRdb called the multiplex PCR reads again in MiXCR, with one record for every CDR3 protein. The sample has around 1.1 million distinct CDR3 sequences, less than 45% seen once. The source of this sequence is an adult man with Graves' hyperthyroidism. The chain joins TRBV6-9 to TRBJ1-6; perhaps TRBD1 as D (6 bases). Material: peripheral blood or thyroid tissue (not recorded which). CDR3 in amino acids: CAIGGEGDNSPLHF. The CDR3 bases are TGTGCCATCGGAGGGGAGGGGGATAATTCACCCCTCCACTTT.